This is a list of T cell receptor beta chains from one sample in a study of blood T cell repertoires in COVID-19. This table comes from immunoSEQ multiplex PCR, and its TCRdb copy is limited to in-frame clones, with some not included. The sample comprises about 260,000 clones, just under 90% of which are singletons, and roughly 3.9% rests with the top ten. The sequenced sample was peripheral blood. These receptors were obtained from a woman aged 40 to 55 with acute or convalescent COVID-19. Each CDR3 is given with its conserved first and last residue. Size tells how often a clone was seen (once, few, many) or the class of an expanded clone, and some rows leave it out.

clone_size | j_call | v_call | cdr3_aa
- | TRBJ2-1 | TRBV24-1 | CATRSGYNEQFF
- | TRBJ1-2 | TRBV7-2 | CASSFPTGTYGYTF
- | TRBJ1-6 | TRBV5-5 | CASSHQWASYNSPLHF
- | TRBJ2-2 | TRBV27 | CASSGIGGTGELFF
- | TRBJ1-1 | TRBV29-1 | CSARQQYMNTEAFF
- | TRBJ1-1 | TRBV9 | CASSVDPRGGTEAFF
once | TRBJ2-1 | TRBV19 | CASSMQGKNEQFF
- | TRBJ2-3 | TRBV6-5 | CASRRWDYGTQYF
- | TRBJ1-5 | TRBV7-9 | CASSAPGTGNQPQHF
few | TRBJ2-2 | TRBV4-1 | CASSQTGALRELFF
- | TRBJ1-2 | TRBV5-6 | CASSLGGGDYGYTF
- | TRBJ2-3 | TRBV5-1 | CASSPGTGGIGTDTQYF
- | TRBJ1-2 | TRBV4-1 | CASSQIQGYGYTF
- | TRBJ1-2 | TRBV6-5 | CASSLWGPANYGYTF
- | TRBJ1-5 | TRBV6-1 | CASSERQGAHYSNQPQHF
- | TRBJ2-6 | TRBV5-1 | CASSSHGAGGPFGANVLTF
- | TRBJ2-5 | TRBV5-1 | CASNLAGTGQETQYF
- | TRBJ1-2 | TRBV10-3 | CAISDPRTGANYGYTF
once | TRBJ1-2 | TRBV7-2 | CASSFGQGVSYGYTF
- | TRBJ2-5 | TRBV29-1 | CSVEEGATETQYF
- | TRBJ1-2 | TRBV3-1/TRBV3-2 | CASSQGGSGGGYTF
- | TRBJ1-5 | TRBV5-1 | CASSLAGSREEPQHF
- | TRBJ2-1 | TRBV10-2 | CASSLRGGASYGEQFF
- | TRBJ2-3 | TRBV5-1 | CASSPSAGALTDTQYF
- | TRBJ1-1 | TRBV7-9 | CASSLDTNTEAFF
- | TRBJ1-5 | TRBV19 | CASSIEGVNQPQHF
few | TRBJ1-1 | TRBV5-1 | CASGGQTAFF
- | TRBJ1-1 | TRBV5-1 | CASSPTGGVTEAFF
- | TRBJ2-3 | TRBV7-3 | CASRAAGPTDTQYF
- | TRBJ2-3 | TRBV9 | CASSGGGDSTDTQYF
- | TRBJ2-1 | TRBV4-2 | CASSPGGAGGHSGGDEQFF
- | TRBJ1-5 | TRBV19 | CASSIRSGGKGNQPQHF
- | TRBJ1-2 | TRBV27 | CASSTHSGGMDGYTF
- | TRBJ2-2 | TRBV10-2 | CASTGESSGELFF
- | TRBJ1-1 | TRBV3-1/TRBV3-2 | CASSQGGQPNTEAFF
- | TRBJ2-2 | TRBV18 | CASSPRETGELFF
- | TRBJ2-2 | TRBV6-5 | CASSPPDRVTGELFF